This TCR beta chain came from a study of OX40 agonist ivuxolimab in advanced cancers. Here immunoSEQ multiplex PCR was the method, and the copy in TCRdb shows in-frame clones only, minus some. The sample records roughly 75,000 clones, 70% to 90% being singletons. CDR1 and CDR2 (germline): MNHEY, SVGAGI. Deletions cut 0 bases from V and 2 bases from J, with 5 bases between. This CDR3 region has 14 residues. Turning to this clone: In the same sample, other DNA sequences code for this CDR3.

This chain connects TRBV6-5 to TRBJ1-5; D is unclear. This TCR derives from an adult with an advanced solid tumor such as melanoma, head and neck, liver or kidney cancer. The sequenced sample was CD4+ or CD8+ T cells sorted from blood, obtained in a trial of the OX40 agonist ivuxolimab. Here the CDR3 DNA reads TGTGCCAGCAGTTACTCCGGCGGCAATCAGCCCCAGCATTTT. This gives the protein CASSYSGGNQPQHF.